Sequencing of this T cell receptor (beta chain) was carried out in a study of beta chain features in type 1 diabetes. The wider study: Healthy donors resembled patients in age, gender and cell yields. Study conclusions and caveats: Reads derived from cDNA could over-represent cells showing high TCR expression.

In total, each donor contributed a single heparinised blood draw that averaged around 100 mL. Of note for this clone: Its matching antigen is unknown.

The authors reverse transcribed all of the isolated RNA, so sequencing captured expressed TCRB transcripts. Some clones are missing from TCRdb's copy, which holds only in-frame ones; the method was immunoSEQ multiplex PCR. The data contain just under 150,000 clones, 10% of them singletons. The CDR3 is made up of 15 amino acids. The V gene lost 4 bases and the J gene lost 8 bases, with 18 bases spanning the gap. The germline gives CDR1 SGHNT, CDR2 YYREEE (reference sequence). This sequence joins TRBV5-4 and TRBJ1-4; a weak D match, TRBD1 (5 bases). The TCR sequence derives from a young man in good health. The sequencing input was naive CD4+ T cells from blood. This CDR3 is CASSPRGGEMEKLFF. Here the CDR3 DNA reads TGTGCCAGCAGCCCCCGGGGGGGGGAGATGGAAAAACTGTTTTTT.